This T cell receptor (beta chain) was documented in a study of T cells in Graves' hyperthyroidism and ophthalmopathy. This clonotype was observed many times. Disease duration under 2 months; hyperthyroidism patients were aged 18 to 65. From RNA transcripts, TCR beta CDR3 regions were amplified. When the TCR CDR3 underwent first-round RT-PCR, the HTBI primer set was used. One entry per CDR3 protein results from TCRdb running MiXCR on the multiplex PCR reads. The sample carries about 290,000 distinct CDR3 sequences, about 14% recorded once. With 1 base removed from V and 7 bases from J, the gap between germline ends came to 7 bases. The CDR3 spans 12 residues.

This receptor was identified in a woman under 40 with Graves' hyperthyroidism that later progressed to Graves' ophthalmopathy. The sample was blood. The chain joins TRBV12-3 or TRBV12-4 to TRBJ1-1; D is uncertain. The CDR3 region is CASSLESREAFF. DNA for the CDR3: TGTGCCAGCAGTTTAGAATCGCGTGAAGCTTTCTTT.